Listed below are T cell receptor beta chains from one sample, sequenced in a study of blood T cell repertoires in COVID-19. Clones were sequenced by immunoSEQ multiplex PCR, and TCRdb holds only the in-frame ones, with some missing. The sample consists of nearly 400,000 clones, over 85% of them appearing once. Source material: PBMCs or T cells enriched from blood (not recorded which). These receptors were obtained from a woman younger than 45 who had recovered from COVID-19. Both conserved end residues are part of each CDR3. Each record gives: D gene, clone size, V gene, J gene, CDR3 DNA, CDR3 protein. D genes are given only for firm matches. The size entry is marked missing in some rows and otherwise reads once, few, many or a size class.

TRBD1,-,TRBV2,TRBJ2-3,TGTGCCAGCAGGATTGATGGGACAGGCGCCACAGATACGCAGTATTTT,CASRIDGTGATDTQYF
-,-,TRBV30,TRBJ1-1,TGTGCCTGGATCCAGGACAGTGCGAACACTGAAGCTTTCTTT,CAWIQDSANTEAFF
-,-,TRBV11-2,TRBJ1-3,TGTGCCAGCAGCCGAGATTACTCTGGAAACACCATATATTTT,CASSRDYSGNTIYF
-,-,TRBV27,TRBJ1-3,TGTGCCAGCAGTTCCGACAGAGGAAACACCATATATTTT,CASSSDRGNTIYF
-,-,TRBV3-1/TRBV3-2,TRBJ1-4,TGTGCCAGCAGCCAAGGGGCAGGCTGGGGGGGTTATGAAAAACTGTTTTTT,CASSQGAGWGGYEKLFF
-,-,TRBV28,TRBJ1-2,TGTGCCAGCAGTTTCCCCACGCAGGGGATCGCTAACTATGGCTACACCTTC,CASSFPTQGIANYGYTF
TRBD2,few,TRBV28,TRBJ2-7,TGTGCCAGCAGTTTCGTGGGGGGGTCCTACGAGCAGTACTTC,CASSFVGGSYEQYF
-,-,TRBV7-3,TRBJ1-1,TGTGCCAGCAGCTTATATTGGAACACTGAAGCTTTCTTT,CASSLYWNTEAFF
-,-,TRBV7-3,TRBJ2-3,TGTGCCAGCAGCTTAACCGTTAGAGATACGCAGTATTTT,CASSLTVRDTQYF
-,-,TRBV28,TRBJ1-2,TGTGCCAGCAGCTCCTTGGGAGACAGGATGACAGCTAACTATGGCTACACCTTC,CASSSLGDRMTANYGYTF